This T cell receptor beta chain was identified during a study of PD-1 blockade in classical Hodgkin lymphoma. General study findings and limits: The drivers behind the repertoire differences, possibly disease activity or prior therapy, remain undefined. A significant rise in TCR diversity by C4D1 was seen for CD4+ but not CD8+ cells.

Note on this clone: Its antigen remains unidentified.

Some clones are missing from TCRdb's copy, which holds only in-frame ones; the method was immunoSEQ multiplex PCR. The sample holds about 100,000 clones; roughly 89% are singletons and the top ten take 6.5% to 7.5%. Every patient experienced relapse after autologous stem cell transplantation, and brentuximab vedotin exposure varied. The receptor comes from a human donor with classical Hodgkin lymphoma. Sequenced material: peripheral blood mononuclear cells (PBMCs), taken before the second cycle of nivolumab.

CDR3 amino acids: CAWSVPDRGWQFF. For the CDR3, the DNA is TGTGCCTGGAGTGTACCCGACAGGGGTTGGCAGTTCTTC. V usage is TRBV30 and J usage is TRBJ2-1; TRBD1 agrees at 8 bases. Germline V gene data show CDR1 as GTSNPN and CDR2 as SVGIG (reference sequence). The CDR3 is made up of 13 amino acids. V lost 0 bases, J lost 12 bases, and 7 bases stayed unmatched.